This T cell receptor (beta chain) was found in a study of identical twins. Regarding the study as a whole: Cross-sectional statistics underpinned the conclusions; the same donors were not followed. Zero-insertion results could be subject to partial confounding by invariant MAIT and iNKT cells.

Unique molecular identifiers were present on cDNA, and template switching added a universal primer site. MiXCR, run by TCRdb on the 5' RACE reads, gives a single entry per CDR3 protein. The table records around 570,000 distinct CDR3 sequences, roughly 9.5% of them present only once. Trimming pared 0 bases from V and 0 bases from J, leaving 9 bases between. This CDR3 is built from 15 residues. CDR1 and CDR2 (germline): MNHEY, SVGAGI. This clonotype was detected ten times or more. Its antigen is undetermined. The sample was also linked to a second study, of yellow fever vaccine responses in identical twins.

The sequenced sample consisted of PBMCs. The clonotype comes from a woman under 30 in good health. V is TRBV6-5 and J is TRBJ2-7; the D is unclear. The CDR3 DNA sequence: TGTGCCAGCAGTTACTCGCCAGACACCTCCTACGAGCAGTACTTC. It yields the protein CASSYSPDTSYEQYF.